The clone carrying this T cell receptor beta chain was recorded many times. What it binds is not known. The V and J ends lost 7 bases and 6 bases respectively, with 20 bases between them. CDR3 length: 15 residues. CDR1 is SGHKS and CDR2 is YYEKEE in the germline V gene (reference sequence). As part of library construction, unique molecular identifiers were attached to individual cDNA molecules. TCRdb reprocessed the 5' RACE reads via MiXCR and lists one record per CDR3 protein. The sample shows some 40,000 distinct CDR3 sequences, 5.5% of them seen only once. The sample is drawn from a study of early T cells in non-severe SARS-CoV-2 infection. Study context: It was bulk RNA from unsorted whole blood that was sequenced, and the chains were unpaired.

Study-wide points: VDJdb matching favored anti-spike CD8 responses, missing private and CD4 specificities.

This TCR derives from an adult who was a healthcare worker with PCR-confirmed SARS-CoV-2 infection or an uninfected control (not recorded which). The specimen was whole blood, collected at baseline. The chain recombines TRBV5-5 with TRBJ2-1; D not certain. For the CDR3, the DNA is TGTGCCAGCCCCCCCGAGACCGCGCTCTCCAATGAGCAGTTCTTC. Amino acid sequence: CASPPETALSNEQFF.